Listed here are 20 T cell receptor beta chains from one sample, sequenced in a study of T cells after yellow fever vaccination. TCRdb independently ran MiXCR on the 5' RACE reads; one entry per CDR3 protein. The sample holds a few hundred thousand distinct CDR3 sequences, around 4.1% seen once. The sample consisted of PBMCs, taken 5 days after the yellow fever booster vaccination. These receptors were obtained from a man between 18 and 29 years old who received the YFV17D yellow fever vaccine.

The V call is TRBV5-1, the J call TRBJ2-1; D gene unclear. V was shortened by 0 bases and J by 7 bases, with 11 bases between the two germline ends. This CDR3 comprises 14 residues. Germline V gene lookup returns CDR1 SGHRS and CDR2 YFSETQ. The CDR3 here is CASSLGRARNEQFF. For the CDR3, the DNA is TGCGCCAGCAGCTTGGGAAGGGCCAGGAATGAGCAGTTCTTC.

There are many counts of this clonotype. The chain links TRBV5-1 to TRBJ2-7; unclear D gene. CDR1 and CDR2 from the germline V gene are SGHRS and YFSETQ. Trimming pared 1 base from V and 3 bases from J, leaving 5 bases between. This CDR3 is 12 amino acids long. The CDR3 here is CASSLTDYEQYF. The CDR3 bases are TGCGCCAGCAGCTTGACTGACTACGAGCAGTACTTC. Filled out from reference TRBV5-1 and TRBJ2-7, the complete variable domain reads KAGVTQTPRYLIKTRGQQVTLSCSPISGHRSVSWYQQTPGQGLQFLFEYFSETQRNKGNFPGRFSGRQFSNSRSEMNVSTLELGDSALYLCASSLTDYEQYFGPGTRLTVT.

The chain is built from TRBV5-1 and TRBJ2-5; the D gene is possibly TRBD2 (5 bases). V lost 1 base and J 7 bases, leaving 14 bases between the germline ends. The germline V gene has CDR1 SGHRS and CDR2 YFSETQ. The CDR3 covers 14 residues. The CDR3 nucleotides are TGCGCCAGCAGCTTGACCGGGCCCGAGGGGACCCAGTACTTC. Translation gives CASSLTGPEGTQYF.

The rearrangement joins TRBV7-2 to TRBJ2-2, with D unresolved. CDR1 is SGHTA, CDR2 FQGNSA, per germline. The V and J ends lost 5 bases and 2 bases respectively, with 18 bases between them. This CDR3 contains 17 residues. This CDR3 reads CASSPPLVELNTGELFF. CDR3 bases: TGTGCCAGCAGCCCCCCGTTGGTAGAGCTAAACACCGGGGAGCTGTTTTTT.

This clonotype was seen only a few times. This rearrangement joins TRBV19 to TRBJ2-7; either TRBD1 or TRBD2 may fit D (6 bases each). The CDR3 loop spans 15 amino acids. The V end was cut by 5 bases, the J end by 4 bases, with 18 bases between. Germline V gene lookup returns CDR1 LNHDA and CDR2 SQIVND (reference sequence). This CDR3 reads CASSLAGGADYEQYV. The DNA for the CDR3 is TGTGCCAGTAGTTTAGCCGGGGGCGCCGATTACGAGCAGTACGTC.

There are a few counts of this clonotype. This sequence joins TRBV20-1 and TRBJ2-7, with D perhaps TRBD1 (5 bases). V lost 4 bases, J lost 2 bases, and 9 bases lay in between. Germline V gene data show CDR1 as DFQATT and CDR2 as SNEGSKA (reference sequence). The CDR3 spans 12 residues. The CDR3: CSAKSGPYEQYV. The CDR3 DNA sequence: TGCAGTGCTAAGTCAGGGCCCTACGAGCAGTACGTC.

At least ten counts were recorded for this clonotype. This chain uses TRBV24-1 with TRBJ2-5; D not certain. V lost 5 bases to trimming and J lost 5 bases, with 8 bases between them. Germline CDR1 reads KGHDR; CDR2 reads SFDVKD. The CDR3 runs 12 residues. For the CDR3, the DNA is TGTGCCACCAGTGGGGCTGGGGAGACCCAGTACTTC. This encodes CATSGAGETQYF.

This rearrangement joins TRBV20-1 to TRBJ2-5; D unresolved. The CDR3 length is 16 residues. In germline, CDR1 is DFQATT, CDR2 SNEGSKA (reference sequence). Trimming left V 3 bases short and J 1 base short, with 18 bases between. The CDR3 sequence is CSASGLDVTFQETQYF. CDR3 in DNA: TGCAGTGCTAGTGGATTGGACGTAACCTTCCAAGAGACCCAGTACTTC.

The chain has TRBV6-2 or TRBV6-3 and TRBJ1-2, with D unresolved. The CDR3 loop spans 13 amino acids. V was clipped by 2 bases and J by 2 bases, with 6 bases between them. The germline gives CDR1 MNHEY, CDR2 SVGEGT. CDR3 bases: TGTGCCAGCAGTTACGTACCGAACTATGGCTACACCTTC. It encodes CASSYVPNYGYTF.

The chain has TRBV6-5 and TRBJ2-1, with unresolved D. Germline CDR1 MNHEY, CDR2 SVGAGI. The CDR3 consists of 14 residues. The V gene lost 0 bases and the J gene lost 7 bases, with 10 bases spanning the gap. The CDR3 coding sequence is TGTGCCAGCAGTTACTCGATTAATTGGAATGAGCAGTTCTTC. Protein product: CASSYSINWNEQFF.

This clonotype turned up a few times. The rearrangement uses TRBV6-5 and TRBJ2-7, with D tentatively TRBD1 or TRBD2 (5 bases each). Trimming cost V 0 bases and J 4 bases, with 10 bases left between them. This CDR3 has 14 residues. From germline, CDR1 is MNHEY and CDR2 SVGAGI. The CDR3 bases are TGTGCCAGCAGTTACTCGACCGAGGGGTACGAGCAGTACTTC. Amino acid sequence: CASSYSTEGYEQYF.

This clonotype was recorded a few times. The rearrangement joins TRBV29-1 to TRBJ2-7; 9 nucleotides match TRBD2. This CDR3 comprises 13 residues. Trimming took 5 bases from V and 4 from J; bases not matched to a gene: 6. Germline values: CDR1 SQVTM, CDR2 ANQGSEA. The CDR3 DNA sequence: TGCAGCGTTACATCGCGGGGGGGATACGAGCAGTACTTC. This sequence encodes CSVTSRGGYEQYF.

This clonotype was observed a handful of times. The chain links TRBV6-2 or TRBV6-3 to TRBJ1-6; D unresolved. Germline CDR1 MNHEY, CDR2 SVGEGT. CDR3 length: 14 residues. V gave up 6 bases and J gave up 13 bases, with 19 bases separating them. The CDR3: CASSPVDSPAPLHF. The CDR3 bases are TGTGCCAGCAGCCCCGTCGATTCCCCTGCGCCCCTCCACTTT.

This chain joins TRBV15 and TRBJ1-2, with 8 bases that match TRBD1. The J segment lost 5 bases and the V segment lost 5 bases, leaving 7 bases of the junction unmatched. Germline-derived CDR1 and CDR2 are LNHNV and YYDKDF (reference sequence). This CDR3 is 14 amino acids long. The CDR3: CATSPDRVGYGYTF. CDR3 coding DNA: TGTGCCACCAGCCCGGACAGGGTTGGGTATGGCTACACCTTC. Full variable domain (remainder filled in from reference TRBV15 and TRBJ1-2): DAMVIQNPRYQVTQFGKPVTLSCSQTLNHNVMYWYQQKSSQAPKLLFHYYDKDFNNEADTPDNFQSRRPNTSFCFLDIRSPGLGDTAMYLCATSPDRVGYGYTFGSGTRLTVV.

The table lists this clonotype with many counts. The J gene is TRBJ1-5, the V gene TRBV7-9; TRBD1 might be the D (5 bases). The V gene's germline CDR1 is SEHNR and CDR2 FQNEAQ (reference sequence). V was pared by 1 base and J by 8 bases, with 9 bases between. CDR3 length equals 13 residues. CDR3 nucleotides: TGTGCCAGCAGCTTAGTAGGGGTTGAGCCCCAGCATTTT. It specifies CASSLVGVEPQHF.

This clonotype has a handful of counts. V gene TRBV29-1 combines with J gene TRBJ2-1; D perhaps matches TRBD1 (6 bases). From germline, CDR1 is SQVTM and CDR2 ANQGSEA. The CDR3 loop spans 11 amino acids. V shed 6 bases and J shed 5 bases, with 8 bases lying between them. This CDR3 is CSVGTHNEQFF. The CDR3 bases are TGCAGCGTGGGGACACACAATGAGCAGTTCTTC.

This clonotype was counted only a few times. The chain joins TRBV20-1 to TRBJ2-4; 7 nucleotides line up with TRBD1. V was clipped by 5 bases and J by 1 base; unmatched bases: 8. Looked up from germline, CDR1 is DFQATT and CDR2 is SNEGSKA (reference sequence). CDR3 size: 15 residues. The CDR3 loop is CSAHIPGQAKNIQYF. CDR3 sequence (DNA): TGCAGTGCTCACATCCCGGGACAGGCCAAAAACATTCAGTACTTC.

The CDR3, as DNA: TGCAGCGTTGAACTAGCGGGGGGGTCCTACAATGAGCAGTTCTTC. Translated: CSVELAGGSYNEQFF. The rearrangement joins TRBV29-1 to TRBJ2-1, with 12 positions matching TRBD2. The CDR3 is made up of 15 amino acids. Germline V gives CDR1 SQVTM, CDR2 ANQGSEA. Trimming at V came to 2 bases and at J to 1 base, leaving 0 bases not matched to a gene.

This clonotype occurred many times. V is TRBV5-1 and J is TRBJ1-2; TRBD1 aligns across 10 bases. V shed 2 bases and J 4 bases; nucleotides not matched to a gene: 5. CDR1 and CDR2 (germline): SGHRS, YFSETQ. This CDR3 has 15 residues. CDR3 in amino acids: CASSLGTGEGYGYTF. The CDR3, as DNA: TGCGCCAGCAGCTTAGGGACAGGGGAAGGCTATGGCTACACCTTC.

This chain links TRBV7-9 with TRBJ1-1, with 7 positions matching TRBD1. The V segment lost 5 bases and the J segment 3 bases; nucleotides outside the gene matches: 12. CDR1 is SEHNR and CDR2 is FQNEAQ in the germline V gene (reference sequence). This CDR3 has 16 amino acids. In DNA, the CDR3 is TGTGCCAGCAGCACCCGACAGGGACGAGGGGACACTGAAGCTTTCTTT. Translation: CASSTRQGRGDTEAFF.